What follows are 9 T cell receptor beta chains derived from one specimen sequenced in a study of blood T cell repertoires in COVID-19 (dated by TCRdb to the early 2020s). Library generation was performed with the immunoSEQ multiplex PCR assay. This immuneACCESS table, as held by TCRdb, lists in-frame sequences with V and J called but not all clones. Of the missing ones, under half trace to an unresolved V gene in checked studies; the others have no known cause. Across this sample there are about 280,000 clones, with 70% to 90% seen only once. Together, the top ten hold 5.1% of the sample. Specimen: peripheral blood. The receptors come from a man aged 50-59 years with active or convalescent COVID-19.

The chain carries TRBV5-4 and TRBJ1-3, with a tentative D call TRBD1 (6 bases). Germline CDR1 SGHNT, CDR2 YYREEE (reference sequence). The CDR3 has 15 residues. V was clipped by 0 bases and J by 5 bases, with 12 bases between them. This CDR3 reads CASSLGPDSRNTIYF. The CDR3 nucleotides are TGTGCCAGCAGCTTGGGGCCGGACAGCAGAAACACCATATATTTT.

The chain is built from TRBV12-5 and TRBJ1-1; 7 nucleotides line up with TRBD1. The CDR3 covers 14 residues. J gave up 5 bases and V 3 bases, and 6 bases lay outside the gene matches. Germline lookup yields CDR1 LGHNT and CDR2 FRNRAP. CDR3 protein: CASGFKAGGTEAFF. DNA of the CDR3: TGTGCTAGTGGTTTCAAGGCAGGGGGGACTGAAGCTTTCTTT. The full variable domain, completed using reference TRBV12-5 and TRBJ1-1, is DARVTQTPRHKVTEMGQEVTMRCQPILGHNTVFWYRQTMMQGLELLAYFRNRAPLDDSGMPKDRFSAEMPDATLATLKIQPSEPRDSAVYFCASGFKAGGTEAFFGQGTRLTVV.

This clone came up once. The V gene is TRBV18, the J gene TRBJ1-5; no reliable D call. V dropped 5 bases and J dropped 6 bases, with 11 bases sitting between them. The germline gives CDR1 KGHSH, CDR2 LQKENI. This CDR3 is built from 13 residues. The CDR3 DNA sequence: TGTGCCAGCTCAAGCGAGAGGGCTCAGCCCCAGCATTTT. Amino acids: CASSSERAQPQHF.

This chain links TRBV28 with TRBJ1-1, with D possibly TRBD1 on 6 matching bases. V shed 3 bases and J shed 10 bases, with 12 bases lying between them. The CDR3 has 12 residues. The germline V gene has CDR1 MDHEN and CDR2 SYDVKM. The CDR3 reads CASSFPQGRAFF. The CDR3 DNA follows: TGTGCCAGCAGTTTCCCACAGGGACGAGCTTTCTTT.

This clone was recorded once. In the same sample, other DNA sequences code for this CDR3. The chain carries TRBV5-1 and TRBJ1-3; D unclear. The V gene lost 0 bases and the J gene lost 4 bases, with 11 bases spanning the gap. From germline, CDR1 is SGHRS and CDR2 YFSETQ. The CDR3 extends over 15 amino acids. The CDR3 sequence is CASSLGPGNGNTIYF. The CDR3 DNA reads TGCGCCAGCAGCTTGGGTCCCGGGAACGGAAACACCATATATTTT.

The genes are TRBV18 and TRBJ2-1, with TRBD1 matching over 9 bases. CDR1 is KGHSH and CDR2 is LQKENI in the germline V gene. V lost 5 bases and J lost 3; bases outside the gene matches: 5. The CDR3 covers 15 residues. CDR3 sequence (DNA): TGTGCCAGCTCAGGGGGACAGGGAGTCTACAATGAGCAGTTCTTC. Its translation is CASSGGQGVYNEQFF.

The chain employs TRBV18 and TRBJ1-2, with D possibly TRBD1 on 6 matching bases. V lost 3 bases, J lost 8 bases, and 13 bases lay in between. This CDR3 comprises 13 residues. CDR1 is KGHSH and CDR2 is LQKENI in the germline V gene. CDR3 residues: CASSPRGSEGYTF. The CDR3 nucleotides are TGTGCCAGCTCACCCAGGGGATCCGAAGGCTACACCTTC.

The CDR3 protein is CASSLVGLAGGEQFF. Written as DNA, the CDR3 is TGTGCCAGCAGCTTAGTTGGACTAGCGGGAGGTGAGCAGTTCTTC. This chain joins TRBV11-2 and TRBJ2-1, with 14 bases that match TRBD2. CDR1 is SGHAT and CDR2 is FQNNGV in the germline V gene. Trimming took 1 base from V and 9 from J; bases not matched to a gene: 2. CDR3 length equals 15 residues.

J is TRBJ2-7 and V is TRBV25-1; D might be TRBD2 (6 bases). Deletions cut 3 bases from V and 0 bases from J, with 18 bases between. Germline CDR1 reads MGHDK; CDR2 reads SYGVNS. This CDR3 spans 17 amino acids. CDR3 sequence reads: CASSEPYRSGLSYEQYF. The CDR3 region has the DNA TGTGCCAGCAGTGAGCCCTACCGTAGCGGTCTCTCCTACGAGCAGTACTTC.